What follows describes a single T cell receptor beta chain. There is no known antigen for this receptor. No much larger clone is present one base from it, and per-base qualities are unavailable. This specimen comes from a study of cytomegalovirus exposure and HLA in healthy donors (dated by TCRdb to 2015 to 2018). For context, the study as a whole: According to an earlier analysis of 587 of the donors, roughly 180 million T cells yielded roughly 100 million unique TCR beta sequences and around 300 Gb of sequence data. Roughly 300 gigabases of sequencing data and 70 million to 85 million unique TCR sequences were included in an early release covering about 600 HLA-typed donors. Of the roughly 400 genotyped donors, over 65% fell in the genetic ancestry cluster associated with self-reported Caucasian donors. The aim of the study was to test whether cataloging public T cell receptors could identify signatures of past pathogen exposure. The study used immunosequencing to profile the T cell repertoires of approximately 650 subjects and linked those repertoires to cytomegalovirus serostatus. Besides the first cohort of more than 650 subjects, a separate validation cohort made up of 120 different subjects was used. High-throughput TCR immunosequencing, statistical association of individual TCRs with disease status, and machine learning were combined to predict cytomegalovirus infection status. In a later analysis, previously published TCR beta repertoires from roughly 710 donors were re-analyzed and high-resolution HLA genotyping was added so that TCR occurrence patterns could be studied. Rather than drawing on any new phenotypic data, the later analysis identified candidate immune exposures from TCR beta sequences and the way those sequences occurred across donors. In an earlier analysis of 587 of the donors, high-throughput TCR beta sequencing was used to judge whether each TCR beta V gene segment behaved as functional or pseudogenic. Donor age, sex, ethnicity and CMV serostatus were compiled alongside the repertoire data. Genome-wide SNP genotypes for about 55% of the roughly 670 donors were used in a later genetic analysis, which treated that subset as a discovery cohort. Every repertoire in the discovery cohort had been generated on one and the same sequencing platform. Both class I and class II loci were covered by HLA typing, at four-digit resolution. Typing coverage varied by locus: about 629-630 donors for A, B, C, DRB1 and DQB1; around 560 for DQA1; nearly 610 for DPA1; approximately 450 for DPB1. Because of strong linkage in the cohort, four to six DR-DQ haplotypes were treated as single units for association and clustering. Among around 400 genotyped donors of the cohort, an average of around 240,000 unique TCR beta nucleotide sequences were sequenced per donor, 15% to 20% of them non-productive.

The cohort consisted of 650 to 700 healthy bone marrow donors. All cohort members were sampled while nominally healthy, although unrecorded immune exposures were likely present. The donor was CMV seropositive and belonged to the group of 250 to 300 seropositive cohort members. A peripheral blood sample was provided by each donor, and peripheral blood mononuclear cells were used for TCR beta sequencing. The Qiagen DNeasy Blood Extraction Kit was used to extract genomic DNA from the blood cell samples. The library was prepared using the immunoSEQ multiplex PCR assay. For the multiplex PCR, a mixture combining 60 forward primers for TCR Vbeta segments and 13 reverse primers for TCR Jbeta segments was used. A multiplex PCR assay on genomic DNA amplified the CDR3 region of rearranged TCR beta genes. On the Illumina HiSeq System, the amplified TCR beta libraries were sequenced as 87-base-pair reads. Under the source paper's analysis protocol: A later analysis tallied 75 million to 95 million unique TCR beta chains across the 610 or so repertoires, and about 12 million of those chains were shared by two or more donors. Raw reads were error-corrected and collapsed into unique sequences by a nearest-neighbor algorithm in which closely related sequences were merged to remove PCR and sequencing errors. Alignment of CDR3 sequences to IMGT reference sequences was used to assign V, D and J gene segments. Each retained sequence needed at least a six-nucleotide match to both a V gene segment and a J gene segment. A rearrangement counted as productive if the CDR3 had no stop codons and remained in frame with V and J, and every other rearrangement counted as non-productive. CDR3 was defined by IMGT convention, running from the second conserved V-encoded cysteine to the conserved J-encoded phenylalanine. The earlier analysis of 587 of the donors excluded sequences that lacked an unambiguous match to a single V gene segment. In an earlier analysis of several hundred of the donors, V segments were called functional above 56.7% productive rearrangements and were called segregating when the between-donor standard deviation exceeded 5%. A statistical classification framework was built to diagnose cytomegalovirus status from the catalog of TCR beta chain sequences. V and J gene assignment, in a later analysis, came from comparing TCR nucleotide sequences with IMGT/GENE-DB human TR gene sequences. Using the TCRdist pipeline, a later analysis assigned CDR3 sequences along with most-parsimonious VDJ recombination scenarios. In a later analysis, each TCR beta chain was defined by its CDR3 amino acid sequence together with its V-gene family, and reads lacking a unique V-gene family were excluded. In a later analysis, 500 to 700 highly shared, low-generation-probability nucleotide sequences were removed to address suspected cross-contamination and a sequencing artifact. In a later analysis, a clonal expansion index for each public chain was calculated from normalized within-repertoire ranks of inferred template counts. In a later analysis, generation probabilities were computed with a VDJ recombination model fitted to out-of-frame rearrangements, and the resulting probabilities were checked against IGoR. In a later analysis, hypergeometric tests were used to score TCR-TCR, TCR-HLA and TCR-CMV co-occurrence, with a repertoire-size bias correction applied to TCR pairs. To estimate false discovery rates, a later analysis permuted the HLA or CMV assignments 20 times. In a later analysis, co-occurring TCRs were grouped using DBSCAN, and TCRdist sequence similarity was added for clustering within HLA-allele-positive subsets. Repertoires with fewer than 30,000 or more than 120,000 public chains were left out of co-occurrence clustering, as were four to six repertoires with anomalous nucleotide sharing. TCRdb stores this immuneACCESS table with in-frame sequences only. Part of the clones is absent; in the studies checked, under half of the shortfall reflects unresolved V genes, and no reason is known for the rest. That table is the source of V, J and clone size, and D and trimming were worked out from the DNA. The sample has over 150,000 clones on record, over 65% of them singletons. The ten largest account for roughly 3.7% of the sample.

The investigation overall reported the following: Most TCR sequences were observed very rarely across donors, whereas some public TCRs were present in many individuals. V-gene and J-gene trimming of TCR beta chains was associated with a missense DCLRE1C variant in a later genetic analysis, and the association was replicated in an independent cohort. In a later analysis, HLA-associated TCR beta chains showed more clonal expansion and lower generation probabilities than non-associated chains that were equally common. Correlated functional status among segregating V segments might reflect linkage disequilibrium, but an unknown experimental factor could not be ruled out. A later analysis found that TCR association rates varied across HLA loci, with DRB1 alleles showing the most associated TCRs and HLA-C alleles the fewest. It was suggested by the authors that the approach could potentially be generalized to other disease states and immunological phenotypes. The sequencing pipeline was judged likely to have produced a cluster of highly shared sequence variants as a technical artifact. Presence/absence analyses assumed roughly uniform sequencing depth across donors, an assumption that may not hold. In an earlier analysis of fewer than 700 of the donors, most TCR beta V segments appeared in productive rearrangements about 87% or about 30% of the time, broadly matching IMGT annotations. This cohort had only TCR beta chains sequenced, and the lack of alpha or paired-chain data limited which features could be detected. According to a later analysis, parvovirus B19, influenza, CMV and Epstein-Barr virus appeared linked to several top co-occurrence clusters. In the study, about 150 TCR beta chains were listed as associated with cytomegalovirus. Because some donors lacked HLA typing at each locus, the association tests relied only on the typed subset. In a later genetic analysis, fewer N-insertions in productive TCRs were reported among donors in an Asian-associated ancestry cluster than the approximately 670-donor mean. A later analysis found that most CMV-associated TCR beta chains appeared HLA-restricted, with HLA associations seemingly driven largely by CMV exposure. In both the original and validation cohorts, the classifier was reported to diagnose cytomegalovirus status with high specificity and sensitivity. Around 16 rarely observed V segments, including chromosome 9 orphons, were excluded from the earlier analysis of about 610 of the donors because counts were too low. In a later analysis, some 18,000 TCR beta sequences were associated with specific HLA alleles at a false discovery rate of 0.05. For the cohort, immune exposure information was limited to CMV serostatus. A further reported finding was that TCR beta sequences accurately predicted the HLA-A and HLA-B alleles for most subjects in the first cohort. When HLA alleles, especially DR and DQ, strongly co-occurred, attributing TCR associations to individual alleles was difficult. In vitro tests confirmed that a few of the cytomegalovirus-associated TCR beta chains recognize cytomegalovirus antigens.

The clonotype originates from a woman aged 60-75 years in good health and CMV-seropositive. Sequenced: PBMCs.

The CDR3 region: CASRTSILTPGQNTEAFF. The bases read TGTGCCAGTAGGACGAGTATCCTGACACCTGGACAGAACACTGAAGCTTTCTTT. The chain couples TRBV19 to TRBJ1-1, and perhaps TRBD1 as D gene, on 5 matching bases. CDR1 and CDR2, looked up from the germline V gene (reference sequence), are LNHDA and SQIVND. Including the terminal cysteine and phenylalanine, the CDR3 comprises 18 residues. Only the CDR3 DNA stays, 54 bases, in frame from base 1. Trimming takes 6 bases from V and 1 base from J, and the germline ends sit 24 bases apart.